Below, 9 T cell receptor beta chains from the same sample are listed, as sequenced in a study of blood T cell repertoires in COVID-19. The table came from immunoSEQ multiplex PCR; TCRdb's copy has only in-frame clones and leaves some out. There are 150,000 to 200,000 clones in the sample; under 90% occur only once, and approximately 6.7% lies in the top ten. Sequenced material: peripheral blood. The receptor set was obtained from a man between 40 and 49 years old with acute or convalescent COVID-19.

The chain recombines TRBV7-9 with TRBJ1-1, with D possibly matching TRBD1 (6 bases). Germline-derived CDR1 and CDR2 are SEHNR and FQNEAQ (reference sequence). Trimming shortened V by 3 bases and J by 7 bases, and 21 bases separated the two germline ends. CDR3 size: 16 residues. This chain's CDR3 is CASSFLLRAGEGEAFF. In nucleotides, the CDR3 is TGTGCCAGCAGCTTTTTATTGAGGGCAGGGGAGGGTGAAGCTTTCTTT.

This clone was seen a few times. The chain uses TRBV11-2 and TRBJ2-7; D may be TRBD1 (6 bases). Germline V gene sequence: CDR1 SGHAT, CDR2 FQNNGV. This CDR3 is built from 14 residues. V lost 2 bases to trimming and J lost 0 bases, with 8 bases between them. The CDR3 sequence: CASSLWTASYEQYF. The CDR3 region has the DNA TGTGCCAGCAGCTTATGGACAGCCTCCTACGAGCAGTACTTC. The variable domain in full, completed from reference TRBV11-2 and TRBJ2-7, reads EAGVAQSPRYKIIEKRQSVAFWCNPISGHATLYWYQQILGQGPKLLIQFQNNGVVDDSQLPKDRFSAERLKGVDSTLKIQPAKLEDSAVYLCASSLWTASYEQYFGPGTRLTVT.

The V call is TRBV5-1, the J call TRBJ2-1; the D is unclear. There are 13 residues in the CDR3. Germline assignment: CDR1 SGHRS and CDR2 YFSETQ. V lost 4 bases, J lost 5 bases, and 10 bases lay in between. The CDR3 here is CASSPQVDNEQFF. Written as DNA, the CDR3 is TGCGCCAGCAGCCCACAAGTGGACAATGAGCAGTTCTTC. The entire variable domain, with the rest obtained from reference TRBV5-1 and TRBJ2-1, is as follows: KAGVTQTPRYLIKTRGQQVTLSCSPISGHRSVSWYQQTPGQGLQFLFEYFSETQRNKGNFPGRFSGRQFSNSRSEMNVSTLELGDSALYLCASSPQVDNEQFFGPGTRLTVL.

The chain has TRBV2 and TRBJ2-7; D not resolved. In germline, CDR1 is SNHLY, CDR2 FYNNEI. Trimming took 3 bases from V and 1 from J, leaving 4 bases between them. This CDR3 is built from 12 residues. CDR3 in amino acids: CASSEQSYEQYF. The CDR3 bases are TGTGCCAGCAGTGAGCAGTCCTACGAGCAGTACTTC.

The chain links TRBV5-1 to TRBJ2-5; D gene uncertain. CDR1 is SGHRS, CDR2 YFSETQ, per germline. V lost 2 bases, J lost 1 base, and 9 bases lay in between. The CDR3 is made up of 14 amino acids. The CDR3 here is CASSFMGSQETQYF. The CDR3, as DNA: TGCGCCAGCAGCTTCATGGGCAGCCAAGAGACCCAGTACTTC.

The V and J genes are TRBV18 and TRBJ2-5; unclear D gene. CDR1 and CDR2 from the germline V gene are KGHSH and LQKENI. Trimming left V 0 bases short and J 1 base short, with 6 bases between. This CDR3 is 14 amino acids long. The CDR3 loop reads CASSPPNSQETQYF. The DNA of the CDR3 is TGTGCCAGCTCACCACCTAACAGCCAAGAGACCCAGTACTTC.

The rearrangement links TRBV5-1 to TRBJ1-2; 8 positions agree with TRBD1. The CDR3 spans 14 residues. With V trimmed by 2 bases and J by 6 bases, 6 bases remained unmatched. From germline, CDR1 is SGHRS and CDR2 YFSETQ. For the CDR3, the DNA is TGCGCCAGCAGCTTAGACAGGGGTTTCGATGGCTACACCTTC. Amino acids: CASSLDRGFDGYTF.

The count of this clone is one. The genes are TRBV18 and TRBJ1-2; the D gene is possibly TRBD1 (5 bases). Germline loops: CDR1 KGHSH, CDR2 LQKENI. V was cut by 0 bases and J by 8 bases, with 13 bases left in between. This CDR3 is built from 14 residues. Here the CDR3 reads CASSPPSGGEGYTF. CDR3 nucleotides: TGTGCCAGCTCACCACCCTCCGGGGGAGAGGGCTACACCTTC.

This clone came up once. The chain carries TRBV7-6 and TRBJ2-3; TRBD2 matches 10 bases. CDR3 size: 19 residues. CDR1 and CDR2 (germline): SGHVS, FNYEAQ. The trim removed 2 bases at V and 2 bases at J, leaving 13 bases unmatched. The CDR3 protein is CASSLLSGGARSYTDTQYF. The CDR3 region has the DNA TGTGCCAGCAGCTTATTGAGCGGGGGGGCAAGAAGCTACACAGATACGCAGTATTTT.